What follows are 30 T cell receptor beta chains derived from one specimen sequenced in a study of shared clonotypes between healthy human individuals. TCRdb keeps only in-frame clones here, not all; method: immunoSEQ multiplex PCR. The sample includes about 490,000 clones, about 78% of them seen just once. Specimen: PBMCs. Every receptor here comes from a woman aged 35 to 49 in good health. Some clones in this sample may be carry-over from other donors' samples.

Notes on this clone: Other DNA variants within this sample encode the same CDR3. V gene TRBV30 combines with J gene TRBJ2-2, with 7 bases matching TRBD1. Unmatched junction bases numbered 9, after V lost 2 bases and J lost 6 bases. In germline, CDR1 is GTSNPN, CDR2 SVGIG (reference sequence). The CDR3 has 15 amino acids. DNA of the CDR3: TGTGCCTGGAGTATGACGACAGGGCGTCCCGGGGAGCTGTTTTTT. Protein: CAWSMTTGRPGELFF.

J is TRBJ2-1 and V is TRBV30; D possibly matches TRBD1 or TRBD2 (5 bases each). This CDR3 spans 13 amino acids. V dropped 4 bases and J dropped 4 bases, with 11 bases sitting between them. The germline gives CDR1 GTSNPN, CDR2 SVGIG (reference sequence). The CDR3 is CAWTGDPYNEQFF. The CDR3 coding sequence is TGTGCCTGGACCGGGGACCCATACAATGAGCAGTTCTTC.

The J gene is TRBJ2-5, the V gene TRBV5-1; 11 nucleotides line up with TRBD2. TRBJ2-7 matches the DNA end more closely, so the J call is doubtful. Germline lookup yields CDR1 SGHRS and CDR2 YFSETQ. This CDR3 is 16 amino acids long. The CDR3 region is CASSSGLAVSSYEQYF. The DNA for the CDR3 is TGCGCCAGCAGCTCGGGACTAGCGGTAAGCTCCTACGAGCAGTACTTC.

In its sample, this clone was seen many times. Other DNA sequences of this sample code for an identical CDR3. The chain has TRBV28 and TRBJ1-4; tentative D call: TRBD1 (6 bases). V dropped 5 bases and J dropped 1 base, with 11 bases sitting between them. CDR1 and CDR2 (germline): MDHEN, SYDVKM. This CDR3 region has 15 residues. The CDR3 spells CASSPRTVTNEKLFF. In DNA form, the CDR3 reads TGTGCCAGCAGTCCCCGGACAGTAACTAATGAAAAACTGTTTTTT.

The chain uses TRBV19 and TRBJ1-5; TRBD1 aligns across 7 bases. After removal of 10 bases from V and 0 bases from J, the junction contained 6 bases not matched to a gene. CDR1 LNHDA and CDR2 SQIVND come from the germline V gene (reference sequence). The CDR3 consists of 14 residues. CDR3 sequence (DNA): TGTGCCACCGGGCCAGGGGGTAGCAATCAGCCCCAGCATTTT. It encodes CATGPGGSNQPQHF.

The chain links TRBV7-8 to TRBJ2-5, with D perhaps matching TRBD1 (7 bases). Germline CDR1 reads SGHVS; CDR2 reads FQNEAQ. Trimming cost V 5 bases and J 3 bases, with 16 bases left between them. CDR3 length: 15 residues. Here the CDR3 DNA reads TGTGCCAGCAGCCCAGGGGGGTCAGGGGAAGAGACCCAGTACTTC. Protein sequence: CASSPGGSGEETQYF.

This clone was seen just once. The rearrangement joins TRBV5-4 to TRBJ2-1; D not resolved. Trimming stripped 1 base from V and 2 bases from J, with 13 bases between. The CDR3 length is 16 residues. Germline assignment: CDR1 SGHNT and CDR2 YYREEE (reference sequence). CDR3 sequence: CASSLYPQATYNEQFF. Written as DNA, the CDR3 is TGTGCCAGCAGCTTGTATCCGCAGGCAACCTACAATGAGCAGTTCTTC.

The V gene is TRBV7-9, the J gene TRBJ2-5; D possibly corresponds to TRBD1 (6 bases). CDR3 length: 16 residues. V was trimmed by 0 bases and J by 4 bases, leaving 15 bases between them. Germline CDR1 is SEHNR and CDR2 is FQNEAQ (reference sequence). CDR3 residues: CASSLAGGYGRETQYF. The DNA for the CDR3 is TGTGCCAGCAGCTTAGCAGGGGGATATGGGCGAGAGACCCAGTACTTC.

Worth noting for this clone: A far bigger clonotype differs at one base, so this is likely a read error. V usage is TRBV7-9 and J usage is TRBJ2-1; TRBD2 matches at 8 bases. This CDR3 contains 15 residues. The J segment lost 5 bases and the V segment lost 3 bases, leaving 6 bases of the junction unmatched. The V gene's germline CDR1 is SEHNR and CDR2 FQNEAQ (reference sequence). CDR3 coding DNA: TGTGCCAGCAGCTTCGGAACTAGCGGACACAATGAGCAGTTCTTC. Protein: CASSFGTSGHNEQFF.

In regard to this clone: Other DNA sequences of this sample code for an identical CDR3. The chain couples TRBV7-6 to TRBJ2-1, with a weak D call TRBD2 (5 bases). CDR3 length: 15 amino acids. Trimming pared 0 bases from V and 0 bases from J, leaving 6 bases between. Per the germline V gene, CDR1 is SGHVS and CDR2 is FNYEAQ. The CDR3 loop is CASSLAGASYNEQFF. In DNA form, the CDR3 reads TGTGCCAGCAGCTTAGCGGGAGCCTCCTACAATGAGCAGTTCTTC.

This clone was observed once. This chain uses TRBV10-3 with TRBJ2-7; D is perhaps TRBD2 (5 bases). Trimming stripped 6 bases from V and 6 bases from J, with 12 bases between. The CDR3 is made up of 12 amino acids. Per the germline V gene, CDR1 is ENHRY and CDR2 is SYGVKD. The DNA for the CDR3 is TGTGCCATCAGATCGGGAAGAGGCGAGCAGTACTTC. As protein: CAIRSGRGEQYF.

With respect to this clone: Only one base separates this from a far larger clonotype, so it likely reflects a read error. The chain is built from TRBV30 and TRBJ2-5; unclear D gene. The germline V gene encodes CDR1 GTSNPN and CDR2 SVGIG (reference sequence). The CDR3 has 14 amino acids. V lost 3 bases to trimming and J lost 0 bases, with 11 bases between them. The CDR3 nucleotides read TGTGCCTGGAGCCGACGGATCTACCAAGAGACCCAGTACTTC. This gives the protein CAWSRRIYQETQYF.

This clone appeared a single time. This chain links TRBV6-5 with TRBJ1-2, with TRBD1 as a possible D gene (6 bases). This CDR3 is built from 16 residues. V lost 4 bases, J lost 7 bases, and 22 bases lay in between. Germline loops: CDR1 MNHEY, CDR2 SVGAGI. The CDR3 protein is CASSFGGAGEILGYTF. The CDR3 coding sequence is TGTGCCAGCAGTTTCGGGGGCGCGGGGGAAATTCTTGGCTACACCTTC.

The J gene is TRBJ2-2, the V gene TRBV2; 8 bases fit TRBD1. The CDR3 contains 16 residues. CDR1 SNHLY and CDR2 FYNNEI come from the germline V gene. With V trimmed by 5 bases and J by 2 bases, 7 bases remained unmatched. The CDR3 sequence is CASSKYQGANTGELFF. CDR3 coding DNA: TGTGCCAGCAGTAAATATCAGGGGGCAAACACCGGGGAGCTGTTTTTT.

The V and J genes are TRBV7-3 and TRBJ2-7; tentatively, D is TRBD2 (5 bases). Between the trimmed V and J ends, which lost 1 base and 2 bases, there was a span of 18 bases. CDR1 SGHTA and CDR2 FQGTGA come from the germline V gene. This CDR3 is 17 amino acids long. The CDR3 DNA sequence: TGTGCCAGCAGCTTAAGGAGGAACTCGGGCGAGGCCTACGAGCAGTACTTC. Protein product: CASSLRRNSGEAYEQYF.

This clone came up once. V and J are TRBV15 and TRBJ2-5, with D hard to call. The CDR3 covers 15 residues. The V gene's germline CDR1 is LNHNV and CDR2 YYDKDF (reference sequence). Trimming left V 0 bases short and J 0 bases short, with 8 bases between. For the CDR3, the DNA is TGTGCCACCAGCAGAGATCTTAGCTACCAAGAGACCCAGTACTTC. This translates into CATSRDLSYQETQYF.

This sequence joins TRBV30 and TRBJ2-7; 11 bases map to TRBD2. The trim removed 2 bases at V and 6 bases at J, leaving 9 bases unmatched. The CDR3 contains 15 residues. Germline V lookup: CDR1 GTSNPN, CDR2 SVGIG (reference sequence). The CDR3, as DNA: TGTGCCTGGAGTAAGGAACTAGCGGGAGTCGGCGAGCAGTACTTC. Protein sequence: CAWSKELAGVGEQYF.

The chain joins TRBV28 to TRBJ1-1; tentatively, D is TRBD1 (6 bases). With 5 bases removed from V and 11 bases from J, the gap between germline ends came to 18 bases. CDR1 MDHEN and CDR2 SYDVKM come from the germline V gene. The CDR3 runs 13 residues. CDR3 region: CASSPRGRVDAFF. The CDR3 coding sequence is TGTGCCAGCAGTCCCAGGGGCAGGGTAGATGCTTTCTTT.

This rearrangement joins TRBV7-3 to TRBJ2-2, with D possibly being TRBD1 or TRBD2 (5 bases each). Per germline, CDR1 SGHTA and CDR2 FQGTGA. The CDR3 has 16 amino acids. Trimming removed 6 bases at V and 2 bases at J, with 16 bases between. This CDR3 reads CASSLNGDRNTGELFF. The DNA of the CDR3 is TGTGCCAGCAGTCTCAACGGGGACCGTAACACCGGGGAGCTGTTTTTT.

CDR3 DNA sequence: TGTGCCAGCAGCTCCGGGGCCTACGAGCAGTACTTC. Translation: CASSSGAYEQYF. The chain has TRBV7-8 and TRBJ2-7; TRBD2 is a possible D gene (5 bases). Per germline, CDR1 SGHVS and CDR2 FQNEAQ. V was shortened by 4 bases and J by 2 bases, with 6 bases between the two germline ends. The CDR3 is made up of 12 amino acids.

Only a few counts were recorded for this clone. V usage is TRBV29-1 and J usage is TRBJ1-1; D is undetermined. The CDR3 sequence is 11 residues long. Trimming shortened V by 4 bases and J by 3 bases, and 6 bases separated the two germline ends. Germline loops: CDR1 SQVTM, CDR2 ANQGSEA. The DNA of the CDR3 is TGCAGCGTTGTGGAGTACACTGAAGCTTTCTTT. Translation: CSVVEYTEAFF.

There are a few counts of this clone. V gene TRBV11-2 combines with J gene TRBJ2-7; D gene uncertain. Per the germline V gene, CDR1 is SGHAT and CDR2 is FQNNGV. The length of the CDR3 is 15 residues. V lost 2 bases to trimming and J lost 3 bases, with 14 bases between them. In DNA form, the CDR3 reads TGTGCCAGCAGCTTATCTGTAGGGTATATCTACGAGCAGTACTTC. Residues: CASSLSVGYIYEQYF.

This clone was recorded many times. The chain combines TRBV5-1 with TRBJ2-5; TRBD1 or TRBD2 may be the D gene (5 bases each). This CDR3 contains 11 residues. CDR1 and CDR2 from the germline V gene are SGHRS and YFSETQ. Here the CDR3 DNA reads TGCGTATTCTGGGGCGGGGAGACCCAGTACTTC. Translating it yields CVFWGGETQYF.

CDR3 residues: CASSDPRDTIFPGELFF. CDR3 DNA: TGTGCCAGCAGCGACCCCCGGGACACGATTTTCCCCGGGGAGCTGTTTTTT. The V call is TRBV9, the J call TRBJ2-2; the D gene is possibly TRBD1 (6 bases). The germline gives CDR1 SGDLS, CDR2 YYNGEE. The CDR3 length is 17 residues. The ends were cut back, 3 bases at V and 6 bases at J, with 21 bases in the middle.

Worth noting for this clone: This sequence may be a read error, since a much larger clone differs from it by one base. The chain couples TRBV19 to TRBJ2-2; D remains ambiguous. The CDR3 has 11 residues. CDR1 and CDR2 (germline): LNHDA, SQIVND (reference sequence). The V and J ends lost 4 bases and 6 bases respectively, with 3 bases between them. The CDR3 DNA is TGTGCCAGTAGTAACCCCGGGGAGCTGTTTTTT. Its protein is CASSNPGELFF.

The genes are TRBV5-6 and TRBJ1-5, with 8 bases lining up with TRBD1. CDR1 is SGHDT, CDR2 YYEEEE, per germline. With V trimmed by 3 bases and J by 5 bases, 7 bases remained unmatched. The CDR3 loop spans 15 amino acids. Here the CDR3 DNA reads TGTGCCAGCAGCTCCGGACAGGGACTATATCAGCCCCAGCATTTT. Translated: CASSSGQGLYQPQHF.

V gene TRBV7-9 combines with J gene TRBJ2-3, with no clear D. The V end lost 1 base, the J end lost 4 bases, and 15 bases lay between the germline ends. This CDR3 has 16 residues. CDR1 SEHNR and CDR2 FQNEAQ come from the germline V gene (reference sequence). This CDR3 is CASSLVTPVGPDTQYF. The CDR3 DNA reads as TGTGCCAGCAGCTTAGTAACACCCGTTGGTCCAGATACGCAGTATTTT.

The rearrangement joins TRBV2 to TRBJ2-7; a possible D gene is TRBD1 (6 bases). V was cut by 1 base and J by 3 bases, with 10 bases left in between. The CDR3 contains 14 residues. The V gene's germline CDR1 is SNHLY and CDR2 FYNNEI. The CDR3 loop is CASSEGGRNYEQYF. CDR3 DNA: TGTGCCAGCAGTGAAGGGGGGCGGAACTACGAGCAGTACTTC.

The CDR3 loop is CASAYQGAHGYTF. In DNA form, the CDR3 reads TGTGCTAGTGCCTACCAGGGGGCGCATGGCTACACCTTC. This rearrangement joins TRBV12-5 to TRBJ1-2; TRBD1 matches at 8 bases. The CDR3 has 13 residues. The ends lost 7 bases at V and 6 bases at J; junction bases unmatched: 7. Germline CDR1 LGHNT, CDR2 FRNRAP.

The rearrangement joins TRBV29-1 to TRBJ1-1; D gene ambiguous. V was pared by 4 bases and J by 0 bases, with 6 bases between. The germline V gene encodes CDR1 SQVTM and CDR2 ANQGSEA. The CDR3 covers 12 residues. The CDR3 is CSVGHLNTEAFF. The CDR3, as DNA: TGCAGCGTTGGCCATTTGAACACTGAAGCTTTCTTT. Complete variable domain (other parts from reference TRBV29-1 and TRBJ1-1): SAVISQKPSRDICQRGTSLTIQCQVDSQVTMMFWYRQQPGQSLTLIATANQGSEATYESGFVIDKFPISRPNLTFSTLTVSNMSPEDSSIYLCSVGHLNTEAFFGQGTRLTVV.